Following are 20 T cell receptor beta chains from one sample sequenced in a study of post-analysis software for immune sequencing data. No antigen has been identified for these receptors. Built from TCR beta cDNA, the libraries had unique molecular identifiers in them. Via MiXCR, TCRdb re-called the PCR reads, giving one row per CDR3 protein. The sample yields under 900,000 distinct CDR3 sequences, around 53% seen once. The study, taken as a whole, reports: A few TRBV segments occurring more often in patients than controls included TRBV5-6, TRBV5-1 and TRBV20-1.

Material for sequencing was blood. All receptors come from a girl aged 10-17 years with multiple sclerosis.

The chain's CDR3 is CASSSRGGLAAFF. Written as DNA, the CDR3 is TGTGCCAGCAGCTCCCGAGGAGGTCTCGCAGCTTTCTTT. The V gene is TRBV7-2, the J gene TRBJ1-1, with D unclear. Per the germline V gene, CDR1 is SGHTA and CDR2 is FQGNSA. The CDR3 extends over 13 amino acids. V gave up 4 bases and J gave up 10 bases, with 16 bases separating them.

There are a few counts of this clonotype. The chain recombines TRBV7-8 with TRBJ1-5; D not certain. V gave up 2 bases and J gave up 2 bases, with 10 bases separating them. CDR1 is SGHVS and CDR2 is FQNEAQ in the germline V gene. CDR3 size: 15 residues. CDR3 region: CASSLNRVGNQPQHF. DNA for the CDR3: TGTGCCAGCAGCTTAAATCGCGTGGGCAATCAGCCCCAGCATTTT.

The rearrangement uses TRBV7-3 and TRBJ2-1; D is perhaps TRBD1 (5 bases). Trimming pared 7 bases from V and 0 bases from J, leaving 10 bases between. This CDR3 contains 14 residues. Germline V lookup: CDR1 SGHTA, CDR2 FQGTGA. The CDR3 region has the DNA TGTGCCAGCATGCAGACAGCCTCCTACAATGAGCAGTTCTTC. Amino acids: CASMQTASYNEQFF.

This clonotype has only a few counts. CDR3 DNA sequence: TGTGCCAGCAGTAAAGTTCTAGCGGTGGGGGGATACAATGAGCAGTTCTTC. The encoded protein is CASSKVLAVGGYNEQFF. The chain couples TRBV6-1 to TRBJ2-1; 7 nucleotides align to TRBD2. CDR1 is MNHNS, CDR2 SASEGT, per germline. This CDR3 comprises 17 residues. J was trimmed by 4 bases and V by 5 bases; bases with no gene match: 14.

In DNA form, the CDR3 reads TGTGCCAGCAGGTCGGGACAGGGTGGCGGAGCTTTCTTT. Amino acid sequence: CASRSGQGGGAFF. V and J are TRBV12-3 or TRBV12-4 and TRBJ1-1; 9 bases match TRBD1. The CDR3 totals 13 residues. J was trimmed by 10 bases and V by 6 bases; bases with no gene match: 9.

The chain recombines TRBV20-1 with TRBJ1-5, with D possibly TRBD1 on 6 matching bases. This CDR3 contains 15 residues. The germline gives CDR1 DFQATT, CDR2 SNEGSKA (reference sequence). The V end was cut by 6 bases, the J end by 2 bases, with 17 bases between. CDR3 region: CSAEGGQARNQPQHF. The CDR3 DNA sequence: TGCAGTGCGGAGGGGGGCCAGGCACGCAATCAGCCCCAGCATTTT.

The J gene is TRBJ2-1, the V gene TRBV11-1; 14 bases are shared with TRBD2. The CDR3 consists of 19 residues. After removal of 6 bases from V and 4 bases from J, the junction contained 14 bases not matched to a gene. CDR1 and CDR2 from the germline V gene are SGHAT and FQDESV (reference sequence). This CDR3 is CASRVGSGLAGAIYNEQFF. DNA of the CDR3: TGTGCCAGCAGAGTTGGTTCGGGACTAGCGGGGGCAATATACAATGAGCAGTTCTTC.

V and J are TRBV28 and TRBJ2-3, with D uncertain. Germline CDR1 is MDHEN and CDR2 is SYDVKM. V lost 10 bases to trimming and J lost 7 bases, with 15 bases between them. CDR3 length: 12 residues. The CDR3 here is CATTSAVYTQYF. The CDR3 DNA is TGTGCCACCACTTCGGCCGTTTATACGCAGTATTTT.

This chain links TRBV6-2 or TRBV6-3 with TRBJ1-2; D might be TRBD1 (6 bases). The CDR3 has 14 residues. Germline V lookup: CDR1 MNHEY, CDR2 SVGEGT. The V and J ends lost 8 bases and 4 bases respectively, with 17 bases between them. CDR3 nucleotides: TGTGCCAGCTCAACGCCTTGGACAGCCTATGGCTACACCTTC. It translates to CASSTPWTAYGYTF.

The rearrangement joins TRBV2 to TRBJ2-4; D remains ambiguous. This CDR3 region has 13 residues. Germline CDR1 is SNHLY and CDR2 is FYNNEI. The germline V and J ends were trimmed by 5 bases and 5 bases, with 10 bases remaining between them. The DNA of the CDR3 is TGTGCCAGCAGTTCCGGCCCCCAAAACATTCAGTACTTC. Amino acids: CASSSGPQNIQYF.

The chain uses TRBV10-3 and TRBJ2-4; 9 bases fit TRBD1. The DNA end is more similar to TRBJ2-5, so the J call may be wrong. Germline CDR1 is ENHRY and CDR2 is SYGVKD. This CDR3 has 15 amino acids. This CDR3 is CAISNTGQGLGTQYF. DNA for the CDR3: TGTGCCATCTCAAATACGGGACAGGGACTCGGGACCCAGTACTTC.

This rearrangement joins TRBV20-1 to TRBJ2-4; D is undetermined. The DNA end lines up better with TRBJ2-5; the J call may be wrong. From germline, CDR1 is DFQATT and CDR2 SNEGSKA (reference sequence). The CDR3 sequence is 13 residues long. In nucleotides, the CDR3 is TGCAGTGCTAGACTCGGCAGCCAAGAGACCCAGTACTTC. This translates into CSARLGSQETQYF.

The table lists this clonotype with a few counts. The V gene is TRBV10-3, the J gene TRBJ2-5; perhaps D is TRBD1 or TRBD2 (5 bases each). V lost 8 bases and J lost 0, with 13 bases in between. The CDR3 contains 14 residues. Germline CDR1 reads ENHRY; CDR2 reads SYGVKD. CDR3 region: CAIWSGGNQETQYF. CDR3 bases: TGTGCCATCTGGAGTGGGGGAAACCAAGAGACCCAGTACTTC.

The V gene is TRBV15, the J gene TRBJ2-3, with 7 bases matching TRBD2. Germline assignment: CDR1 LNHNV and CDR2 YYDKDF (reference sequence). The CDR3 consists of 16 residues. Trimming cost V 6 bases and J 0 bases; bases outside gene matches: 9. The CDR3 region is CATRLGLAVSTDTQYF. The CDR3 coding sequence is TGTGCCACCAGATTAGGTCTAGCGGTTAGCACAGATACGCAGTATTTT. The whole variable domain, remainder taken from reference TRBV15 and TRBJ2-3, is DAMVIQNPRYQVTQFGKPVTLSCSQTLNHNVMYWYQQKSSQAPKLLFHYYDKDFNNEADTPDNFQSRRPNTSFCFLDIRSPGLGDTAMYLCATRLGLAVSTDTQYFGPGTRLTVL.

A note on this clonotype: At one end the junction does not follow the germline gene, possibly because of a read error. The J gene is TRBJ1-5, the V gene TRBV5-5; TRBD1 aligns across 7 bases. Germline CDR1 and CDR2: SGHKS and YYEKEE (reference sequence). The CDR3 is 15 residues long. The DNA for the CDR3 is TGTGCCAACAGCTTGCTAGACAGGGACTATCAGCCCCAGCATTTT. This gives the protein CANSLLDRDYQPQHF.

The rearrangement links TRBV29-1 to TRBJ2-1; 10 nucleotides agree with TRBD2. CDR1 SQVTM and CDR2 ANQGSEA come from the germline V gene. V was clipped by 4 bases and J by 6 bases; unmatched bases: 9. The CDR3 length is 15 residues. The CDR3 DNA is TGCAGCGTTGCAAAAGGACTAGCGGTAGGCAATGAGCAGTTCTTC. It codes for CSVAKGLAVGNEQFF.

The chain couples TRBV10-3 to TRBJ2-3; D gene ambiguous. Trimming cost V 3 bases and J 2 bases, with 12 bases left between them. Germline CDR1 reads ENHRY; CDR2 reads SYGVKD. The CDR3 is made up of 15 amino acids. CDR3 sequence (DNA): TGTGCCATCAGTGAAGTAGTCGCGCTCACAGATACGCAGTATTTT. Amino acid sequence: CAISEVVALTDTQYF.

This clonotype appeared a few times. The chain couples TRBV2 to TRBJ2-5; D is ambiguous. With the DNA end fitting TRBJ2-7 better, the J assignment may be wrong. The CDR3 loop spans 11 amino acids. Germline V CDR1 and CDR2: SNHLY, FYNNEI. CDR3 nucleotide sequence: TGTGCCAGCAGGGAACCGTACGAGCAGTACTTC. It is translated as CASREPYEQYF.

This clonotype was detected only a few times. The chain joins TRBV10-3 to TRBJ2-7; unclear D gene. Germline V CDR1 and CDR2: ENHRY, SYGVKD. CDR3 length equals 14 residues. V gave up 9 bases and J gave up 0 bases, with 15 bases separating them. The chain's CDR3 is CAISPQTDSYEQYF. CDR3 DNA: TGTGCCATTAGTCCACAGACTGACTCCTACGAGCAGTACTTC.

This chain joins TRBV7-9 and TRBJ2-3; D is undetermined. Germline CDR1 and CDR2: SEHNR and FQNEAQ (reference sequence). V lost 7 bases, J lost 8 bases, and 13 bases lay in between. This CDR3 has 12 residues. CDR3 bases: TGTGCCAGCACCTCGACCCCCTCTACGCAGTATTTT. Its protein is CASTSTPSTQYF.